The rows below give T cell receptor beta chains drawn from one sample of a study of T cells in Graves' hyperthyroidism and ophthalmopathy. TCRdb reanalysed the multiplex PCR reads using MiXCR and keeps one entry per CDR3 protein. The table lists hundreds of thousands of distinct CDR3 sequences, about 14% of them singletons. The sample comprised blood. The source is a woman under 30 with Graves' hyperthyroidism. Each CDR3 is given with its conserved first and last residue. Each record gives: V gene, clone size, D gene, J gene, CDR3 protein, CDR3 DNA. A D gene is named only where the DNA matches it firmly. For some rows the clone size is stated as once, few or many, or as a class when expanded; others skip it.

V gene: TRBV18
clone size: once
D gene: TRBD1
J gene: TRBJ2-5
CDR3 protein: CASSQTGGETQYF
CDR3 DNA: TGTGCCAGCTCTCAAACAGGGGGAGAGACCCAGTACTTC

V gene: TRBV5-1
clone size: .
D gene: TRBD2
J gene: TRBJ2-2
CDR3 protein: CASSQPGLAIDWNTGELFF
CDR3 DNA: TGCGCCAGCAGCCAACCGGGACTAGCAATAGATTGGAACACCGGGGAGCTGTTTTTT

V gene: TRBV20-1
clone size: .
D gene: .
J gene: TRBJ2-3
CDR3 protein: CSARESNRDTDTQYF
CDR3 DNA: TGCAGTGCTAGAGAATCTAACAGGGACACAGATACGCAGTATTTT

V gene: TRBV30
clone size: few
D gene: .
J gene: TRBJ2-5
CDR3 protein: CAWSSGQETQYF
CDR3 DNA: TGTGCCTGGAGTAGCGGCCAAGAGACCCAGTACTTC

V gene: TRBV28
clone size: many
D gene: TRBD1
J gene: TRBJ2-7
CDR3 protein: CASSSRTGGYEQYF
CDR3 DNA: TGTGCCAGCAGTTCCCGGACAGGGGGGTACGAGCAGTACTTC

V gene: TRBV15
clone size: few
D gene: .
J gene: TRBJ1-4
CDR3 protein: CATSRDRGFEKLFF
CDR3 DNA: TGTGCCACCAGCAGAGATCGAGGATTTGAAAAACTGTTTTTT

V gene: TRBV7-2
clone size: many
D gene: TRBD1
J gene: TRBJ2-5
CDR3 protein: CASTLTGLETQYF
CDR3 DNA: TGTGCCAGCACCCTGACAGGGTTAGAGACCCAGTACTTC

V gene: TRBV19
clone size: few
D gene: .
J gene: TRBJ1-2
CDR3 protein: CASSIDLAGYGYTF
CDR3 DNA: TGTGCCAGTAGTATAGATCTGGCAGGTTATGGCTACACCTTC

V gene: TRBV15
clone size: .
D gene: .
J gene: TRBJ2-7
CDR3 protein: CATSRGQINYEQYF
CDR3 DNA: TGTGCCACCAGCAGAGGTCAAATAAACTACGAGCAGTACTTC

V gene: TRBV7-3
clone size: many
D gene: TRBD1
J gene: TRBJ2-2
CDR3 protein: CASSRLGGSSGELFF
CDR3 DNA: TGTGCCAGCAGCCGCCTAGGGGGCTCGTCCGGGGAGCTGTTTTTT

V gene: TRBV19
clone size: .
D gene: .
J gene: TRBJ1-5
CDR3 protein: CASSTSRGKGSNQPQHF
CDR3 DNA: TGTGCCAGTAGTACCTCCCGTGGAAAGGGTAGCAATCAGCCCCAGCATTTT

V gene: TRBV11-3
clone size: many
D gene: .
J gene: TRBJ1-4
CDR3 protein: CASSLGGGNEKLFF
CDR3 DNA: TGTGCCAGCAGCTTAGGTGGGGGTAATGAAAAACTGTTTTTT

V gene: TRBV9
clone size: .
D gene: .
J gene: TRBJ1-2
CDR3 protein: CASSPRRTNYGYTF
CDR3 DNA: TGTGCCAGCAGCCCCCGACGGACTAACTATGGCTACACCTTC

V gene: TRBV6-5
clone size: few
D gene: .
J gene: TRBJ2-1
CDR3 protein: CASSYDGSRTTKSSYNEQFF
CDR3 DNA: TGTGCCAGCAGTTACGATGGTTCACGGACTACCAAAAGCTCCTACAATGAGCAGTTCTTC

V gene: TRBV7-9
clone size: many
D gene: TRBD2
J gene: TRBJ2-5
CDR3 protein: CASSPGTSAQETQYF
CDR3 DNA: TGTGCCAGCAGCCCCGGGACTAGCGCGCAAGAGACCCAGTACTTC

V gene: TRBV5-1
clone size: .
D gene: .
J gene: TRBJ1-4
CDR3 protein: CASSLSTANEKLFF
CDR3 DNA: TGCGCCAGCAGCTTGTCGACAGCTAATGAAAAACTGTTTTTT

V gene: TRBV13
clone size: few
D gene: .
J gene: TRBJ1-2
CDR3 protein: CASSSRTTGGYTF
CDR3 DNA: TGTGCCAGCAGCTCGAGGACGACAGGCGGCTACACCTTC